A single sample is the source of the 32 T cell receptor beta chains below, sequenced in a study of blood T cell repertoires in COVID-19 (dated by TCRdb to about 2020). Receptor libraries were prepared by the immunoSEQ multiplex PCR assay. In its TCRdb copy, this immuneACCESS table keeps in-frame sequences only and misses some clones. Where compared with another copy, unresolved V genes explain less than half of these, and the others have no known cause. Within this sample are around 220,000 clones, with more than 60% of them counted one time only. Around 3.6% of the sample belongs to the ten largest clones. The material sequenced was peripheral blood. These receptors came from a woman aged 35 to 49 with active or convalescent COVID-19.

This clone was counted only a few times. CDR3 protein: CASSFSGTGNTDTQYF. CDR3 in DNA: TGTGCCAGCAGCTTCTCTGGGACAGGAAACACAGATACGCAGTATTTT. V is TRBV7-9 and J is TRBJ2-3; 8 nucleotides match TRBD1. This CDR3 spans 16 amino acids. Germline assignment: CDR1 SEHNR and CDR2 FQNEAQ (reference sequence). Unmatched junction bases numbered 7, after V lost 3 bases and J lost 2 bases.

The chain couples TRBV27 to TRBJ1-2, with TRBD1 as a possible D gene (5 bases). V shed 2 bases and J shed 5 bases, with 9 bases lying between them. CDR1 and CDR2 (germline): MNHEY, SMNVEV (reference sequence). CDR3 length: 13 amino acids. This chain's CDR3 is CASSLTAGYGYTF. CDR3 in DNA: TGTGCCAGCAGTTTAACGGCAGGGTATGGCTACACCTTC.

This chain joins TRBV28 and TRBJ1-2; 7 bases fit TRBD1. This CDR3 has 14 residues. Losses at the gene ends were 6 bases for V and 1 base for J; bases not matched to a gene: 5. Germline assignment: CDR1 MDHEN and CDR2 SYDVKM. CDR3 DNA: TGTGCCAGCAGCCGGACAGGACTTAACTATGGCTACACCTTC. Amino acid sequence: CASSRTGLNYGYTF.

The CDR3 region is CASSYPPQGRNTEAFF. The CDR3 DNA follows: TGTGCCAGCAGTTACCCTCCCCAGGGTCGCAACACTGAAGCTTTCTTT. The chain recombines TRBV2 with TRBJ1-1, with D perhaps TRBD1 (5 bases). V lost 5 bases, J lost 2 bases, and 18 bases lay in between. CDR1 and CDR2 (germline): SNHLY, FYNNEI. The CDR3 length is 16 residues.

This clone was observed a single time. One junction end disagrees with the germline gene, perhaps due to a read error. In nucleotides, the CDR3 is TGTGCCATACTGGGACAGGGGGCCCTGAAAACTGAAGCTTTCTTT. It specifies CAILGQGALKTEAFF. The chain employs TRBV2 and TRBJ1-1; 12 bases agree with TRBD1. The CDR3 totals 15 residues. Germline assignment: CDR1 SNHLY and CDR2 FYNNEI.

J is TRBJ1-6 and V is TRBV30; D unresolved. V lost 1 base to trimming and J lost 9 bases, with 7 bases between them. CDR1 is GTSNPN, CDR2 SVGIG, per germline (reference sequence). The CDR3 extends over 12 amino acids. Here the CDR3 DNA reads TGTGCCTGGAGTGGAGCCGTTTCACCCCTCCACTTT. Translated: CAWSGAVSPLHF. Looking up the rest from reference TRBV30 and TRBJ1-6 gives the full variable domain: SQTIHQWPATLVQPVGSPLSLECTVEGTSNPNLYWYRQAAGRGLQLLFYSVGIGQISSEVPQNLSASRPQDRQFILSSKKLLLSDSGFYLCAWSGAVSPLHFGNGTRLTVT.

The rearrangement links TRBV5-1 to TRBJ1-2, with 7 bases that match TRBD1. Germline CDR1 is SGHRS and CDR2 is YFSETQ. The trim removed 5 bases at V and 1 base at J, leaving 8 bases unmatched. The CDR3 length is 15 residues. The CDR3 loop reads CASSRRGSVNYGYTF. The CDR3 nucleotides read TGCGCCAGCAGTCGCAGGGGGTCAGTTAACTATGGCTACACCTTC.

As for this clone: Other nucleotide sequences from this sample produce the same CDR3. The chain has TRBV7-2 and TRBJ1-5; perhaps TRBD1 as D (5 bases). The CDR3 loop spans 14 amino acids. Germline V gene lookup returns CDR1 SGHTA and CDR2 FQGNSA. Trimming stripped 9 bases from V and 2 bases from J, with 14 bases between. Here the CDR3 DNA reads TGTGCCAGTTCCCGGGACTCGGGCAATCAGCCCCAGCATTTT. As protein: CASSRDSGNQPQHF.

V is TRBV7-9 and J is TRBJ2-1; 10 positions match TRBD1. Trimming cost V 5 bases and J 7 bases; bases outside gene matches: 8. The V gene's germline CDR1 is SEHNR and CDR2 FQNEAQ (reference sequence). The CDR3 extends over 15 amino acids. As DNA, the CDR3 is TGTGCCAGCAGCCGAACCGACAGGGGGCGTAATGAGCAGTTCTTC. Its translation is CASSRTDRGRNEQFF.

Only one count was recorded for this clone. V and J are TRBV10-3 and TRBJ2-1; TRBD1 aligns across 7 bases. Unmatched junction bases numbered 8, after V lost 10 bases and J lost 5 bases. Germline CDR1 ENHRY, CDR2 SYGVKD. This CDR3 is built from 13 residues. The CDR3 region is CATQRGPNNEQFF. DNA for the CDR3: TGTGCCACGCAGAGGGGGCCCAACAATGAGCAGTTCTTC.

The chain links TRBV3-1 (or the pseudogene TRBV3-2) to TRBJ2-7; tentative D call: TRBD2 (5 bases). Germline-derived CDR1 and CDR2 are LGHDT and YNNKEL (reference sequence). The CDR3 is 15 residues long. The ends were cut back, 1 base at V and 7 bases at J, with 17 bases in the middle. Written as DNA, the CDR3 is TGTGCCAGCAGCCAAGGTCAGCTTGCGGGTGGTGAGCAGTACTTC. Protein sequence: CASSQGQLAGGEQYF.

The chain is built from TRBV25-1 and TRBJ1-1, with 9 bases fitting TRBD1. Germline CDR1 and CDR2: MGHDK and SYGVNS. The CDR3 contains 14 residues. V dropped 6 bases and J dropped 3; count of bases not matched to a gene: 5. In DNA form, the CDR3 reads TGTGCCAGCAGGCCGGGACAGGGACACACTGAAGCTTTCTTT. Encoded protein: CASRPGQGHTEAFF.

V gene TRBV19 combines with J gene TRBJ1-1; D remains unclear. With 3 bases removed from V and 0 bases from J, the gap between germline ends came to 11 bases. There are 15 residues in the CDR3. The germline V gene has CDR1 LNHDA and CDR2 SQIVND (reference sequence). For the CDR3, the DNA is TGTGCCAGTAGTATCTCCCCGGAGTTGAACACTGAAGCTTTCTTT. Encoded protein: CASSISPELNTEAFF.

The chain couples TRBV28 to TRBJ1-5; tentative D call: TRBD1 (6 bases). Trimming took 6 bases from V and 0 from J, leaving 18 bases between them. From germline, CDR1 is MDHEN and CDR2 SYDVKM. This CDR3 contains 17 residues. This chain's CDR3 is CASSREGGAVSNQPQHF. The CDR3 nucleotides read TGTGCCAGCAGCCGGGAAGGGGGTGCCGTTAGCAATCAGCCCCAGCATTTT.

The J gene is TRBJ1-5, the V gene TRBV7-2, with 8 bases identical to TRBD1. Germline CDR1 is SGHTA and CDR2 is FQGNSA. The CDR3 covers 15 residues. The trim removed 5 bases at V and 1 base at J, leaving 4 bases unmatched. The CDR3 region is CASSARTGSNQPQHF. The DNA of the CDR3 is TGTGCCAGCAGCGCGCGGACAGGGAGCAATCAGCCCCAGCATTTT.

This clone has only a few counts. The chain joins TRBV15 to TRBJ2-6, with 8 positions matching TRBD1. Trimming took 8 bases from V and 1 from J; bases not matched to a gene: 13. The CDR3 contains 18 residues. The germline V gene has CDR1 LNHNV and CDR2 YYDKDF (reference sequence). CDR3 sequence (DNA): TGTGCCACCTCGACGCGACAGGGGAGTGTTTCTGGGGCCAACGTCCTGACTTTC. It translates to CATSTRQGSVSGANVLTF.

This chain connects TRBV9 to TRBJ2-2; 10 bases map to TRBD2. V gave up 4 bases and J gave up 7 bases; unmatched junction bases: 10. The CDR3 has 16 residues. CDR1 and CDR2 (germline): SGDLS, YYNGEE. The CDR3 sequence: CASSSFPGLANGELFF. The CDR3 nucleotides read TGTGCCAGCAGCTCCTTTCCGGGACTAGCGAACGGGGAGCTGTTTTTT.

This chain uses TRBV5-1 with TRBJ1-6, with 7 bases fitting TRBD1. CDR1 and CDR2 (germline): SGHRS, YFSETQ. V lost 3 bases to trimming and J lost 7 bases; unmatched junction nucleotides: 4. CDR3 size: 14 residues. DNA for the CDR3: TGCGCCAGCAGCTCAGACAGGGTAAATTCACCCCTCCACTTT. Amino acid sequence: CASSSDRVNSPLHF.

The J gene is TRBJ1-1, the V gene TRBV9; possibly TRBD1 for D (6 bases). The CDR3 consists of 15 residues. Per the germline V gene, CDR1 is SGDLS and CDR2 is YYNGEE. Trimming stripped 4 bases from V and 8 bases from J, with 21 bases between. CDR3 DNA sequence: TGTGCCAGCAGCCTCGGTGTCACTACAGGGTCGGAAGCTTTCTTT. It yields the protein CASSLGVTTGSEAFF.

J is TRBJ2-3 and V is TRBV2; 11 positions agree with TRBD2. Germline V lookup: CDR1 SNHLY, CDR2 FYNNEI. The junction had 2 bases not matched to a gene; V was cut back by 7 bases and J by 2 bases. This CDR3 spans 14 amino acids. The CDR3 DNA reads as TGTGCCAGCATAGCGGGGGGGATCACAGATACGCAGTATTTT. Translated: CASIAGGITDTQYF.

This chain connects TRBV12-5 to TRBJ1-6; TRBD1 is a possible D gene (6 bases). The ends were cut back, 2 bases at V and 7 bases at J, with 15 bases in the middle. CDR1 and CDR2 from the germline V gene are LGHNT and FRNRAP. CDR3 length: 16 amino acids. Written as DNA, the CDR3 is TGTGCTAGTGGTTTGTTTACAGGGTCTCCGAATTCACCCCTCCACTTT. Amino acid sequence: CASGLFTGSPNSPLHF. Full variable domain (rest looked up from reference TRBV12-5 and TRBJ1-6): DARVTQTPRHKVTEMGQEVTMRCQPILGHNTVFWYRQTMMQGLELLAYFRNRAPLDDSGMPKDRFSAEMPDATLATLKIQPSEPRDSAVYFCASGLFTGSPNSPLHFGNGTRLTVT.

The CDR3 nucleotides read TGTGCCAGCAGCCCAGGGGGGCGGAGCACAGATACGCAGTATTTT. As protein: CASSPGGRSTDTQYF. The chain has TRBV9 and TRBJ2-3, with D maybe TRBD1 (7 bases). CDR1 is SGDLS, CDR2 YYNGEE, per germline. The germline V and J ends were trimmed by 4 bases and 0 bases, with 12 bases remaining between them. This CDR3 region has 15 residues. Full variable domain (rest looked up from reference TRBV9 and TRBJ2-3): DSGVTQTPKHLITATGQRVTLRCSPRSGDLSVYWYQQSLDQGLQFLIQYYNGEERAKGNILERFSAQQFPDLHSELNLSSLELGDSALYFCASSPGGRSTDTQYFGPGTRLTVL.

This clone was counted only a few times. CDR3 DNA sequence: TGTGCCAGCAGCTTAGCCCTACCCCGACGAGTCCCAGGGGGAAGAGGAAACACCATATATTTT. Its protein is CASSLALPRRVPGGRGNTIYF. The chain links TRBV13 to TRBJ1-3, with TRBD1 identical over 7 bases. Germline CDR1 and CDR2: PRHDT and FYEKMQ (reference sequence). The J segment lost 4 bases and the V segment lost 1 base, leaving 22 bases of the junction unmatched. The CDR3 loop spans 21 amino acids. The full variable domain, rest sourced from reference TRBV13 and TRBJ1-3, is AAGVIQSPRHLIKEKRETATLKCYPIPRHDTVYWYQQGPGQDPQFLISFYEKMQSDKGSIPDRFSAQQFSDYHSELNMSSLELGDSALYFCASSLALPRRVPGGRGNTIYFGEGSWLTVV.

This rearrangement joins TRBV9 to TRBJ2-5, with 8 bases aligning to TRBD2. V dropped 6 bases and J dropped 2; count of bases not matched to a gene: 12. The CDR3 is made up of 16 amino acids. Germline CDR1 and CDR2: SGDLS and YYNGEE. CDR3 DNA sequence: TGTGCCAGCACCCGGGGGGGGGACCGGAGGCAAGAGACCCAGTACTTC. Translating it yields CASTRGGDRRQETQYF.

The V and J genes are TRBV29-1 and TRBJ1-1; D remains ambiguous. The CDR3 is made up of 10 amino acids. With 7 bases removed from V and 2 bases from J, the gap between germline ends came to 5 bases. Germline values: CDR1 SQVTM, CDR2 ANQGSEA. DNA for the CDR3: TGCAGCGGAGTTAACACTGAAGCTTTCTTT. Residues: CSGVNTEAFF.

This chain links TRBV5-1 with TRBJ2-7, with TRBD1 identical over 9 bases. This CDR3 contains 16 residues. The ends lost 3 bases at V and 1 base at J; junction bases unmatched: 8. Germline CDR1 is SGHRS and CDR2 is YFSETQ. The CDR3 coding sequence is TGCGCCAGCAGCTCATCCGGGACAGGGATTTCCTACGAGCAGTACGTC. Its translation is CASSSSGTGISYEQYV.

The rearrangement joins TRBV6-5 to TRBJ2-5; 7 bases are shared with TRBD2. The CDR3 extends over 15 amino acids. V was pared by 6 bases and J by 3 bases, with 10 bases of the junction left unmatched. Germline loops: CDR1 MNHEY, CDR2 SVGAGI. CDR3 nucleotides: TGTGCCAGCAGCCTGGTTCTAGCGGTGAAAGAGACCCAGTACTTC. It encodes CASSLVLAVKETQYF.

This chain links TRBV5-1 with TRBJ2-1, with D perhaps TRBD1 (6 bases). Germline CDR1 is SGHRS and CDR2 is YFSETQ. The ends were cut back, 4 bases at V and 4 bases at J, with 15 bases in the middle. The CDR3 spans 15 residues. Written as DNA, the CDR3 is TGCGCCAGCAGCGTAGTTGCAGGGGCATACAATGAGCAGTTCTTC. Protein sequence: CASSVVAGAYNEQFF.

The chain couples TRBV27 to TRBJ1-1; TRBD1 matches 8 bases. The CDR3 spans 13 residues. Germline V CDR1 and CDR2: MNHEY, SMNVEV (reference sequence). J gave up 7 bases and V 3 bases, and 4 bases lay outside the gene matches. The CDR3: CASSFQTGDEAFF. The CDR3 nucleotides are TGTGCCAGCAGTTTTCAGACAGGGGATGAAGCTTTCTTT.

This clone appeared a single time. The J gene is TRBJ2-2, the V gene TRBV4-2; 8 positions agree with TRBD2. V shed 0 bases and J 1 base; nucleotides not matched to a gene: 10. The CDR3 has 19 amino acids. The germline CDR1 and CDR2 sequences are LGHNA and YNFKEQ. CDR3 in DNA: TGTGCCAGCAGCCAAGAAATTGGTGGTAGCGGGATGAACACCGGGGAGCTGTTTTTT. This encodes CASSQEIGGSGMNTGELFF.

The genes are TRBV28 and TRBJ2-7; TRBD2 aligns across 12 bases. CDR1 is MDHEN, CDR2 SYDVKM, per germline. V shed 9 bases, J shed 0 bases, and the junction held 3 bases outside the gene matches. The CDR3 length is 14 residues. CDR3 sequence: CASGLAGTSYEQYF. In DNA form, the CDR3 reads TGTGCCAGTGGACTAGCGGGGACCTCCTACGAGCAGTACTTC.

V usage is TRBV2 and J usage is TRBJ1-1; D not certain. V was trimmed by 4 bases and J by 2 bases, leaving 8 bases between them. This CDR3 is built from 13 residues. CDR1 and CDR2 (germline): SNHLY, FYNNEI. The CDR3 is CASSGQVNTEAFF. In nucleotides, the CDR3 is TGTGCCAGCAGTGGCCAGGTCAACACTGAAGCTTTCTTT.